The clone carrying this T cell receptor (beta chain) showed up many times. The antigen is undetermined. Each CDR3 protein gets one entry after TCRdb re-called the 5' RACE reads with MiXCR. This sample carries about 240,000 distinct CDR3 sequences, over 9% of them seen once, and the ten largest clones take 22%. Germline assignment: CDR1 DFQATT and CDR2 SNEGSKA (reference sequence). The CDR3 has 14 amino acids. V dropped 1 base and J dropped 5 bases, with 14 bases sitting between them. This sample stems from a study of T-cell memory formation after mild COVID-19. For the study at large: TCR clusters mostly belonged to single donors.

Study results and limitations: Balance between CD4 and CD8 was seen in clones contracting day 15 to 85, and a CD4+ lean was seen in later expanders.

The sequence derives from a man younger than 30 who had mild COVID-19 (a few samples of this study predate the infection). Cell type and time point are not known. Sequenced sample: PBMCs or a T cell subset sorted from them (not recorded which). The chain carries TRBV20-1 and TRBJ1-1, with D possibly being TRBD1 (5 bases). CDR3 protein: CSARGEGPKTEAFF. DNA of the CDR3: TGCAGTGCTAGAGGGGAGGGACCGAAGACTGAAGCTTTCTTT.